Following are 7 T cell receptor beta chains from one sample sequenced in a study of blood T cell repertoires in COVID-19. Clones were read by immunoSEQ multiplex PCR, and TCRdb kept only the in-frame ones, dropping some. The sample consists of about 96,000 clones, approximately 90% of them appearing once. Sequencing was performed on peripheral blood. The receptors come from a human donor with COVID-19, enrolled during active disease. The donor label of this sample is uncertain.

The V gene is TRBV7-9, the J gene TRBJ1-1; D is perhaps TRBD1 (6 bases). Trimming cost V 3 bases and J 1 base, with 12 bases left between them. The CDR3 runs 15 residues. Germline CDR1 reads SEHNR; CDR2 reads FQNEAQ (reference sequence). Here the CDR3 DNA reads TGTGCCAGCAGCTTCGGGGACAACCGGAACACTGAAGCTTTCTTT. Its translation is CASSFGDNRNTEAFF.

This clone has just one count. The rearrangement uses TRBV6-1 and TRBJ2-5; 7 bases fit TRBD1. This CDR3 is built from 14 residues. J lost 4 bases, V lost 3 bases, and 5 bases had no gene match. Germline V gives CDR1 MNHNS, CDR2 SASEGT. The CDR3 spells CASSDPAGGETQYF. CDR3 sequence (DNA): TGTGCCAGCAGTGATCCCGCAGGGGGAGAGACCCAGTACTTC.

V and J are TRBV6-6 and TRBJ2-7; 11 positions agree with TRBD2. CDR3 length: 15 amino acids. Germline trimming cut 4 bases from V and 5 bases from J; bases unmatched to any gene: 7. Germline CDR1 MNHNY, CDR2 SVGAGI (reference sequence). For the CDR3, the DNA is TGTGCCAGCAGTTTTCTAGCGGGGGGACCCCACGAGCAGTACTTC. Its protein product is CASSFLAGGPHEQYF.

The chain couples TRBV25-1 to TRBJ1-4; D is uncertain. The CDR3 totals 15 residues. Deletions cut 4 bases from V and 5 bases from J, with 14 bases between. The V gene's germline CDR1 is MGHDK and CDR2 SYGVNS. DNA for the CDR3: TGTGCCAGCAGTGGTTCCCTAGGGAGCAATGAAAAACTGTTTTTT. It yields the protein CASSGSLGSNEKLFF.

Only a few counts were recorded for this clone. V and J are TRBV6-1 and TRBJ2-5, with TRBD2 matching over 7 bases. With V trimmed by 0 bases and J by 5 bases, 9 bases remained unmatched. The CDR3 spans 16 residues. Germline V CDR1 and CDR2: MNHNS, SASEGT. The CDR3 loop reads CASSEALSGRGETQYF. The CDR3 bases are TGTGCCAGCAGTGAAGCCCTTAGCGGGCGGGGGGAGACCCAGTACTTC.

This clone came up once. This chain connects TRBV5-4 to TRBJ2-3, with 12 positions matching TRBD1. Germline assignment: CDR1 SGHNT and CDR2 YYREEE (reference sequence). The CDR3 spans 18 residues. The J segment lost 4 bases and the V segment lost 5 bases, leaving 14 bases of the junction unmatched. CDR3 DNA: TGTGCCAGCAGTTCTCCGGGACAGGGGGCGGGTGGGGCAGATACGCAGTATTTT. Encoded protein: CASSSPGQGAGGADTQYF.

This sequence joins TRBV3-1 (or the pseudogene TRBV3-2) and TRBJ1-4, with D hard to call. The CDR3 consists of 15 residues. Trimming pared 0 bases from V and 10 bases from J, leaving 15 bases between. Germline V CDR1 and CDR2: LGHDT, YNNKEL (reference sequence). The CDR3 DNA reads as TGTGCCAGCAGCCAAGAGAGGACTCCCTGGGCAAAACTGTTTTTT. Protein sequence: CASSQERTPWAKLFF.